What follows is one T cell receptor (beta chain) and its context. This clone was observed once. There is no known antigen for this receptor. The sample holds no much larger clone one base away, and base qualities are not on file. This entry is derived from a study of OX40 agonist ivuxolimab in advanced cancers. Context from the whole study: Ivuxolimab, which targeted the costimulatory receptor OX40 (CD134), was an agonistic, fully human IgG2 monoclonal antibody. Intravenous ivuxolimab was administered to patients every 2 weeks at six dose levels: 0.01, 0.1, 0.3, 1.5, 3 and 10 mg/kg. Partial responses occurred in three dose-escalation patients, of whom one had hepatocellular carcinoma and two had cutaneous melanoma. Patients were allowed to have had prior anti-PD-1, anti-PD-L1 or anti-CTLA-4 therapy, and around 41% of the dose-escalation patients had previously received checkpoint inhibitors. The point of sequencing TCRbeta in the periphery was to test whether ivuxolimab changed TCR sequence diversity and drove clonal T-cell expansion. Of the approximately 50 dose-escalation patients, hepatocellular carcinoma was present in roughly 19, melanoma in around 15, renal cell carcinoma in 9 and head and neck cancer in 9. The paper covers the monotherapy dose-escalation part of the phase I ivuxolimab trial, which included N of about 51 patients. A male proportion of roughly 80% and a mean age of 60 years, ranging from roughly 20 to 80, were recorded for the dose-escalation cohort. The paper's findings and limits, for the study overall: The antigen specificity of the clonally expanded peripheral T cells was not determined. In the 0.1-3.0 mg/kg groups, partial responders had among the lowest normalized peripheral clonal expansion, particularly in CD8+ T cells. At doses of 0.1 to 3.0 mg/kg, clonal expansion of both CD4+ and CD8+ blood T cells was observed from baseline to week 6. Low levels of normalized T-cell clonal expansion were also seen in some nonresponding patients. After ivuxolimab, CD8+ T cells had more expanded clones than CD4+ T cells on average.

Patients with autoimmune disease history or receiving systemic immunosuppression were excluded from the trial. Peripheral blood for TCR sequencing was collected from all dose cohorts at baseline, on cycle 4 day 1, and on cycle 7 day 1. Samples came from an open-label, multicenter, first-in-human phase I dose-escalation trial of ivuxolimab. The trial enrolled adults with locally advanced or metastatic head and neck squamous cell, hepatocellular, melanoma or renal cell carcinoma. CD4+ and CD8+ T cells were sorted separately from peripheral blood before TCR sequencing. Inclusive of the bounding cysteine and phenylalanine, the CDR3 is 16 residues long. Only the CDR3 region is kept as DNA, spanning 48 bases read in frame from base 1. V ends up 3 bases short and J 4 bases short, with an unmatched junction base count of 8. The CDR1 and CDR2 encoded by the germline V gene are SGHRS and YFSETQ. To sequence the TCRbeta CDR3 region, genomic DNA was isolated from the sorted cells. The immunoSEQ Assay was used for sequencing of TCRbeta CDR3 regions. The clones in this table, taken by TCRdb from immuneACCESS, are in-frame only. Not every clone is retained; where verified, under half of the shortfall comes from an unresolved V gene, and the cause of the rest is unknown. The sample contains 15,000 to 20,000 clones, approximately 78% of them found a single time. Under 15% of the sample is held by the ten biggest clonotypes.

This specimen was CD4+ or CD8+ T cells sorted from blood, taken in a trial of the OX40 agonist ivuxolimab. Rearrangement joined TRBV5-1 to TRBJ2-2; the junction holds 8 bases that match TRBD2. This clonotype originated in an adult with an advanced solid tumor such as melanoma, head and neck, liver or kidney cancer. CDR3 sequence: CASSSPGGAGTGELFF. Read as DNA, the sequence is TGCGCCAGCAGCTCCCCGGGGGGGGCCGGCACCGGGGAGCTGTTTTTT.